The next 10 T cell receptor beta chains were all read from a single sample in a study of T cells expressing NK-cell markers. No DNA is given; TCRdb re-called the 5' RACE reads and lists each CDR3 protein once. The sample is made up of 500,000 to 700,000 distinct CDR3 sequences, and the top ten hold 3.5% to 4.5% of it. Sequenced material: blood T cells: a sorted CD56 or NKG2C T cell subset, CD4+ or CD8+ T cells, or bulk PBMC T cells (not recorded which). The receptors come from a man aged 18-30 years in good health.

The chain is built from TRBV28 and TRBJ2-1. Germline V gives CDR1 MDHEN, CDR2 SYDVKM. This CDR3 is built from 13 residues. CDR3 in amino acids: CASSKVQANEQFF.

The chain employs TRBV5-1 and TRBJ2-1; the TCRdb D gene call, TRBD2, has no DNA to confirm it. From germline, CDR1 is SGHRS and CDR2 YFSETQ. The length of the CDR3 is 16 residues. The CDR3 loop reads CASCPVAESSYNEQFF.

The CDR3 loop is CSARELYTGTDTQYF. The chain combines TRBV20-1 with TRBJ2-3. The CDR3 contains 15 residues. In germline, CDR1 is DFQATT, CDR2 SNEGSKA (reference sequence).

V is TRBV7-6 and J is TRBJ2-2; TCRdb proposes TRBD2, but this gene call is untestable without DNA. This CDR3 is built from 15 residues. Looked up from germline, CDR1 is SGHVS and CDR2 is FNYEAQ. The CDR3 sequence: CASSRTETNTGELFF. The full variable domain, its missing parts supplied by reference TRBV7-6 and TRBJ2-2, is GAGVSQSPRYKVTKRGQDVALRCDPISGHVSLYWYRQALGQGPEFLTYFNYEAQQDKSGLPNDRFSAERPEGSISTLTIQRTEQRDSAMYRCASSRTETNTGELFFGEGSRLTVL.

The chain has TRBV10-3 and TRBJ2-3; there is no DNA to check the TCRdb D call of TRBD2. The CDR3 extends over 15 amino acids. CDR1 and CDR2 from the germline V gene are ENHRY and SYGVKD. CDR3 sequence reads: CAIRDIAGDTDTQYF.

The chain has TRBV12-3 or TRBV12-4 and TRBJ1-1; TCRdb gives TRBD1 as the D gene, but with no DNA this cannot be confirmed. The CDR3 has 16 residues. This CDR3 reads CASRRQGRRFGTEAFF.

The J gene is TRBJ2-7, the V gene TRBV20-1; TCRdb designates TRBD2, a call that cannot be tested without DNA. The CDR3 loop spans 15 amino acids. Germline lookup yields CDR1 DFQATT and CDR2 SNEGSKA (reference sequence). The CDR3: CSAPSSRRGYYEQYF.

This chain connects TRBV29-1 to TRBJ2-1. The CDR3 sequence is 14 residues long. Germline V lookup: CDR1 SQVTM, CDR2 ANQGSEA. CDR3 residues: CSVEGGSTYNEQFF.

CDR3 sequence reads: CASTRVGQHEKLFF. V and J are TRBV12-3 or TRBV12-4 and TRBJ1-4. This CDR3 region has 14 residues.

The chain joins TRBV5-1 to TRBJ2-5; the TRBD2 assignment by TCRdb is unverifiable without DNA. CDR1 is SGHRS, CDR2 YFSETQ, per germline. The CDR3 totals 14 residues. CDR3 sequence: CASMSGEGGETQYF. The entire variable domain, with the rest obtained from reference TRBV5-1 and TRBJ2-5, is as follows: KAGVTQTPRYLIKTRGQQVTLSCSPISGHRSVSWYQQTPGQGLQFLFEYFSETQRNKGNFPGRFSGRQFSNSRSEMNVSTLELGDSALYLCASMSGEGGETQYFGPGTRLLVL.